These 16 T cell receptor beta chains were sequenced from one sample in a study of T cells in Graves' hyperthyroidism and ophthalmopathy. Amplified regions were TCR beta CDR3 sequences from RNA transcripts. The HTBI primer set drove a first-round RT-PCR of the TCR CDR3. TCRdb called the multiplex PCR reads again in MiXCR, with one record for every CDR3 protein. The sample holds around 300,000 distinct CDR3 sequences, approximately 14% seen once. Specimen: blood. The origin of the receptors is a woman in her thirties or forties with Graves' ophthalmopathy.

This clonotype was seen at least ten times. The rearrangement links TRBV15 to TRBJ1-3, with D tentatively TRBD1 (6 bases). Germline V gene sequence: CDR1 LNHNV, CDR2 YYDKDF (reference sequence). V gave up 5 bases and J gave up 3 bases, with 23 bases separating them. The CDR3 covers 18 residues. The CDR3 nucleotides read TGTGCCACCAGCGAGAGGGGGGACGGACTAGGAAGTGGAAACACCATATATTTT. Its protein product is CATSERGDGLGSGNTIYF.

Regarding this clonotype: This may be a read error, as it is one base from a much larger clone. J is TRBJ1-6 and V is TRBV10-3; D not resolved. The CDR3 is 12 residues long. Germline assignment: CDR1 ENHRY and CDR2 SYGVKD. CDR3 loop: CTISESNSPLHF. Here the CDR3 DNA reads TGTACCATCAGTGAGTCGAATTCACCCCTCCACTTT.

This clonotype was detected ten times or more. The chain is built from TRBV2 and TRBJ1-2, with D tentatively TRBD1 (6 bases). Between the trimmed V and J ends, which lost 6 bases and 3 bases, there was a span of 11 bases. This CDR3 spans 13 amino acids. Germline V CDR1 and CDR2: SNHLY, FYNNEI. In nucleotides, the CDR3 is TGTGCCAGCAGGATGAGGGGGGACTATGGCTACACCTTC. Protein sequence: CASRMRGDYGYTF.

This clonotype was recorded many times. V is TRBV3-1 and J is TRBJ2-1; a possible D gene is TRBD2 (5 bases). The germline gives CDR1 LGHDT, CDR2 YNNKEL (reference sequence). This CDR3 is 14 amino acids long. The V and J ends lost 0 bases and 3 bases respectively, with 6 bases between them. The CDR3 reads CASSQDAGYNEQFF. The CDR3 DNA is TGTGCCAGCAGCCAAGACGCGGGCTACAATGAGCAGTTCTTC.

Many counts were recorded for this clonotype. The chain links TRBV2 to TRBJ2-1; 13 positions agree with TRBD2. The CDR3 totals 14 residues. Germline lookup yields CDR1 SNHLY and CDR2 FYNNEI. V was clipped by 6 bases and J by 8 bases; unmatched bases: 4. The CDR3 DNA reads TGTGCCAGCAGGGGAACTAGCGGGAGGGATGAGCAGTTCTTC. Encoded protein: CASRGTSGRDEQFF.

This clonotype was recorded many times. This sequence joins TRBV20-1 and TRBJ1-1; D not certain. CDR3 length: 12 amino acids. CDR1 and CDR2 from the germline V gene are DFQATT and SNEGSKA (reference sequence). V was pared by 0 bases and J by 1 base, with 3 bases between. The CDR3 loop reads CSAREGNTEAFF. The DNA of the CDR3 is TGCAGTGCTAGAGAGGGGAACACTGAAGCTTTCTTT.

Many counts were recorded for this clonotype. As DNA, the CDR3 is TGTGCCAGCAGCTTAGGGGTAGGCACTAGCTCCTACAATGAGCAGTTCTTC. It codes for CASSLGVGTSSYNEQFF. The genes are TRBV7-9 and TRBJ2-1, with D possibly matching TRBD2 (5 bases). The CDR3 sequence is 17 residues long. CDR1 is SEHNR, CDR2 FQNEAQ, per germline (reference sequence). The germline V and J ends were trimmed by 1 base and 0 bases, with 13 bases remaining between them. The full variable domain, in which reference TRBV7-9 and TRBJ2-1 provide the parts outside the CDR3, is DTGVSQNPRHKITKRGQNVTFRCDPISEHNRLYWYRQTLGQGPEFLTYFQNEAQLEKSRLLSDRFSAERPKGSFSTLEIQRTEQGDSAMYLCASSLGVGTSSYNEQFFGPGTRLTVL.

This clonotype has at least ten counts. The chain combines TRBV6-1 with TRBJ2-1; TRBD2 aligns across 8 bases. V dropped 5 bases and J dropped 5; count of bases not matched to a gene: 11. Looked up from germline, CDR1 is MNHNS and CDR2 is SASEGT. The CDR3 has 16 amino acids. This chain's CDR3 is CASSPSAGGHHNEQFF. The CDR3 DNA reads as TGTGCCAGCAGTCCCTCGGCGGGAGGCCACCACAATGAGCAGTTCTTC.

This clonotype was seen a few times. The chain carries TRBV12-3 or TRBV12-4 and TRBJ2-3; D is perhaps TRBD1 (6 bases). The CDR3 consists of 15 residues. The V end was cut by 2 bases, the J end by 1 base, with 10 bases between. In DNA, the CDR3 is TGTGCCAGCAGTTTATTGGGGGCTGGCACAGATACGCAGTATTTT. This gives the protein CASSLLGAGTDTQYF.

This chain connects TRBV9 to TRBJ1-2; possibly TRBD1 for D (5 bases). The CDR3 runs 16 residues. Germline loops: CDR1 SGDLS, CDR2 YYNGEE. V lost 4 bases, J lost 6 bases, and 22 bases lay in between. CDR3 in DNA: TGTGCCAGCAGCTCCCGGGGAGGGGCACGGGTACATGGCTACACCTTC. It specifies CASSSRGGARVHGYTF.

Many counts were recorded for this clonotype. The V and J genes are TRBV2 and TRBJ1-2; TRBD1 is a possible D gene (6 bases). Looked up from germline, CDR1 is SNHLY and CDR2 is FYNNEI. V lost 6 bases to trimming and J lost 6 bases, with 17 bases between them. The CDR3 spans 14 residues. The CDR3, as DNA: TGTGCCAGCAGCGAACAGGGATTTGTTGATGGCTACACCTTC. This translates into CASSEQGFVDGYTF. Using reference TRBV2 and TRBJ1-2 for the parts outside the CDR3, the full variable domain is EPEVTQTPSHQVTQMGQEVILRCVPISNHLYFYWYRQILGQKVEFLVSFYNNEISEKSEIFDDQFSVERPDGSNFTLKIRSTKLEDSAMYFCASSEQGFVDGYTFGSGTRLTVV.

This clonotype was detected many times. The gene calls are TRBV28 and TRBJ2-7, with D uncertain. This CDR3 contains 13 residues. Germline V gene data show CDR1 as MDHEN and CDR2 as SYDVKM. V was shortened by 6 bases and J by 5 bases, with 14 bases between the two germline ends. The CDR3 nucleotides are TGTGCCAGCAGGCGACTTAGTCTGGACGAGCAGTACTTC. This codes for CASRRLSLDEQYF.

The chain employs TRBV6-1 and TRBJ2-7; D may be TRBD1 (6 bases). The CDR3 totals 14 residues. Per the germline V gene, CDR1 is MNHNS and CDR2 is SASEGT. Trimming pared 6 bases from V and 0 bases from J, leaving 12 bases between. The CDR3 loop is CASRQQGSSYEQYF. In DNA, the CDR3 is TGTGCCAGCAGGCAACAGGGCAGCTCCTACGAGCAGTACTTC.

This clonotype was recorded a few times. The rearrangement joins TRBV30 to TRBJ1-2, with 7 nucleotides matching TRBD1. Germline V gene lookup returns CDR1 GTSNPN and CDR2 SVGIG (reference sequence). V shed 5 bases and J 3 bases; nucleotides not matched to a gene: 3. This CDR3 contains 12 residues. In DNA, the CDR3 is TGTGCCTGGGAGGACAGGTACTATGGCTACACCTTC. It encodes CAWEDRYYGYTF.

About this clonotype itself: A clone one base away is much larger, so this may be a read error. This chain connects TRBV20-1 to TRBJ2-6, with 10 bases fitting TRBD1. In germline, CDR1 is DFQATT, CDR2 SNEGSKA (reference sequence). The CDR3 is 16 residues long. The CDR3 coding sequence is TGCAGTGCTAGAGGACAGGGGGCTTATGGGGCCAACGTCCTGGCTTTC. Its protein is CSARGQGAYGANVLAF.

This rearrangement joins TRBV20-1 to TRBJ1-4; D may be TRBD1 (6 bases). Trimming took 3 bases from V and 7 from J, leaving 12 bases between them. The CDR3 is 13 residues long. In germline, CDR1 is DFQATT, CDR2 SNEGSKA (reference sequence). CDR3 bases: TGCAGTGCTAGTACAGGGATCGGTGAAAAACTGTTTTTT. It translates to CSASTGIGEKLFF.